This T cell receptor beta chain was recorded in a study of CD4 T cells in relation to SARS-CoV-2 and coronaviruses. CD4+ T cells from unexposed donors were obtained before the COVID-19 pandemic (2011-2018). Naive and memory CD4+ T cells were separated from cryopreserved PBMCs. On this clone itself: The antigen is unknown.

Profiled with immunoSEQ multiplex PCR; TCRdb holds only in-frame clones, not every one. The data contain some 64,000 clones, 94% of them seen just once; the ten biggest clones take up approximately 0.15%. Study-level points and caveats: SARS-CoV-2-driven expansion was significantly weaker in crossreactive than monoreactive clones. Memory recall responses, not primary responses primed in culture, are what the assay detects.

The sequence was obtained from a human donor in good health. The sample comprised naive CD4+ T cells from PBMCs. Subset in this sample: naive CD4+ T cells isolated by negative enrichment.

For the CDR3, the DNA is TGTGCCAGCAGTGATTGGGCAGGGGGCGGCACCGGGGAGCTGTTTTTT. The encoded protein is CASSDWAGGGTGELFF. The V gene is TRBV6-1, the J gene TRBJ2-2; 8 positions agree with TRBD1. CDR3 size: 16 residues. The V gene's germline CDR1 is MNHNS and CDR2 SASEGT. V was pared by 3 bases and J by 4 bases, with 7 bases of the junction left unmatched.